The next 22 T cell receptor beta chains were all read from a single sample in a study of OX40 agonist ivuxolimab in advanced cancers. Sequenced by immunoSEQ multiplex PCR; TCRdb stores in-frame clones only, minus some. The sample yields over 30,000 clones, about nine tenths seen once. The material was CD4+ or CD8+ T cells sorted from blood, obtained in a trial of the OX40 agonist ivuxolimab. These receptors were collected from an adult with an advanced solid tumor such as melanoma, head and neck, liver or kidney cancer.

The chain uses TRBV9 and TRBJ2-2; D uncertain. The germline gives CDR1 SGDLS, CDR2 YYNGEE. Trimming cost V 1 base and J 5 bases, with 6 bases left between them. The CDR3 contains 13 residues. The CDR3 DNA reads as TGTGCCAGCAGCGTAACGGAAACCGGGGAGCTGTTTTTT. Translated, it gives CASSVTETGELFF. Drawing the rest from reference TRBV9 and TRBJ2-2, the complete variable domain is DSGVTQTPKHLITATGQRVTLRCSPRSGDLSVYWYQQSLDQGLQFLIQYYNGEERAKGNILERFSAQQFPDLHSELNLSSLELGDSALYFCASSVTETGELFFGEGSRLTVL.

This clone has a handful of counts. CDR3 sequence: CASSLDGSGLRPLHF. CDR3 DNA sequence: TGCGCCAGCAGCTTGGATGGGTCAGGGCTGCGACCCCTCCACTTT. The V and J genes are TRBV5-1 and TRBJ1-6; D is perhaps TRBD1 (5 bases). Between the trimmed V and J ends, which lost 0 bases and 12 bases, there was a span of 16 bases. The length of the CDR3 is 15 residues. Looked up from germline, CDR1 is SGHRS and CDR2 is YFSETQ.

This sequence joins TRBV11-1 and TRBJ2-7; 10 bases line up with TRBD2. With 4 bases clipped from V and 7 bases from J, the junction kept 4 bases outside the gene matches. The CDR3 runs to 13 residues. In germline, CDR1 is SGHAT, CDR2 FQDESV (reference sequence). CDR3 DNA sequence: TGTGCCAGCAGCTCTGGACTAGCGGTAGAGCAGTACTTC. It is translated as CASSSGLAVEQYF.

The rearrangement joins TRBV5-1 to TRBJ1-6; D not resolved. The V gene lost 4 bases and the J gene lost 10 bases, with 12 bases spanning the gap. The CDR3 runs to 13 residues. Germline assignment: CDR1 SGHRS and CDR2 YFSETQ. CDR3 protein: CASSTGPSSPLHF. Written as DNA, the CDR3 is TGCGCCAGCAGCACCGGACCTTCCTCACCCCTCCACTTT.

The chain joins TRBV18 to TRBJ1-5; D gene ambiguous. Trimming took 2 bases from V and 4 from J, leaving 9 bases between them. CDR3 length equals 14 residues. Per the germline V gene, CDR1 is KGHSH and CDR2 is LQKENI. CDR3 DNA: TGTGCCAGCTCACCAGGGTTAGCAAATCAGCCCCAGCATTTT. Translated, it gives CASSPGLANQPQHF.

The V gene is TRBV7-2, the J gene TRBJ2-2; D uncertain. The V end lost 3 bases, the J end lost 7 bases, and 12 bases lay between the germline ends. Germline loops: CDR1 SGHTA, CDR2 FQGNSA. CDR3 size: 14 residues. The chain's CDR3 is CASSFSPRSGELFF. The CDR3 DNA reads as TGTGCCAGCAGCTTTAGCCCTCGTAGCGGGGAGCTGTTTTTT.

Only one count was recorded for this clone. The J gene is TRBJ2-7, the V gene TRBV5-8; D is undetermined. CDR1 SGHTS and CDR2 YDEGEE come from the germline V gene. This CDR3 comprises 12 residues. V lost 2 bases, J lost 4 bases, and 7 bases lay in between. The CDR3 region is CASSFGLYEQYF. The CDR3 nucleotides are TGTGCCAGCAGCTTCGGGTTATACGAGCAGTACTTC.

The genes are TRBV6-1 and TRBJ2-5, with TRBD2 matching over 7 bases. The CDR3 loop spans 15 amino acids. Trimming removed 4 bases from V and 4 bases from J; junction bases left unmatched: 9. From germline, CDR1 is MNHNS and CDR2 SASEGT. The CDR3 spells CASSGRLAPGETQYF. The CDR3 region has the DNA TGTGCCAGCAGTGGCCGACTAGCCCCTGGAGAGACCCAGTACTTC.

This rearrangement joins TRBV11-2 to TRBJ1-1, with 7 bases identical to TRBD1. The V gene end was trimmed by 5 bases and the J gene end by 4 bases; junction bases not matched to a gene: 7. The V gene's germline CDR1 is SGHAT and CDR2 FQNNGV. This CDR3 comprises 14 residues. CDR3 sequence (DNA): TGTGCCAGCAGCGTGACAGGGATGGGCACTGAAGCTTTCTTT. Translating it yields CASSVTGMGTEAFF.

The chain uses TRBV9 and TRBJ2-7; D is possibly TRBD1 or TRBD2 (6 bases each). The V end was cut by 0 bases, the J end by 5 bases, with 15 bases between. There are 15 residues in the CDR3. Germline V CDR1 and CDR2: SGDLS, YYNGEE. CDR3 region: CASSVGGREINEQYF. CDR3 in DNA: TGTGCCAGCAGCGTAGGGGGGCGGGAAATCAACGAGCAGTACTTC.

The V gene is TRBV7-2, the J gene TRBJ1-5; D might be TRBD1 (6 bases). The CDR3 length is 14 residues. Between the trimmed V and J ends, which lost 5 bases and 7 bases, there was a span of 15 bases. Germline values: CDR1 SGHTA, CDR2 FQGNSA. The CDR3 region is CASSLRDKRQPQHF. CDR3 bases: TGTGCCAGCAGCCTCCGGGACAAGAGACAGCCCCAGCATTTT.

The V and J genes are TRBV9 and TRBJ1-1, with unresolved D. V lost 4 bases and J 1 base, leaving 14 bases between the germline ends. This CDR3 has 15 amino acids. Per germline, CDR1 SGDLS and CDR2 YYNGEE. CDR3: CASSPGAEPNTEAFF. The CDR3 nucleotides are TGTGCCAGCAGCCCCGGCGCAGAACCGAACACTGAAGCTTTCTTT.

The rearrangement uses TRBV6-1 and TRBJ1-3; D might be TRBD1 (5 bases). The V and J ends lost 7 bases and 0 bases respectively, with 13 bases between them. The CDR3 runs to 15 residues. The germline CDR1 and CDR2 sequences are MNHNS and SASEGT. The CDR3 DNA reads as TGTGCCAGCACGGGGGGTTCCGACTCTGGAAACACCATATATTTT. This codes for CASTGGSDSGNTIYF.

The rearrangement uses TRBV9 and TRBJ2-1; 9 bases align to TRBD2. The germline gives CDR1 SGDLS, CDR2 YYNGEE. The CDR3 totals 15 residues. V gave up 2 bases and J gave up 7 bases; unmatched junction bases: 7. The CDR3 DNA is TGTGCCAGCAGCGTTTCAGCGGGAGGTATAAATGAGCAGTTCTTC. Translating it yields CASSVSAGGINEQFF.

The rearrangement uses TRBV9 and TRBJ1-1; 8 bases are shared with TRBD1. V shed 5 bases, J shed 5 bases, and the junction held 8 bases outside the gene matches. Germline V lookup: CDR1 SGDLS, CDR2 YYNGEE. CDR3 size: 14 residues. CDR3 region: CASRTGQGDTEAFF. The DNA for the CDR3 is TGTGCCAGCAGGACCGGACAGGGCGATACTGAAGCTTTCTTT.

This clone was seen a single time. The chain recombines TRBV9 with TRBJ2-7; 7 nucleotides match TRBD2. The V gene end was trimmed by 2 bases and the J gene end by 5 bases; junction bases not matched to a gene: 7. This CDR3 spans 14 amino acids. Germline CDR1 SGDLS, CDR2 YYNGEE. The CDR3 is CASSVGLVPDEQYF. The CDR3 coding sequence is TGTGCCAGCAGCGTTGGACTAGTCCCTGACGAGCAGTACTTC.

The chain has TRBV5-1 and TRBJ2-1, with 7 positions matching TRBD2. Germline trimming cut 1 base from V and 7 bases from J; bases unmatched to any gene: 8. The germline V gene has CDR1 SGHRS and CDR2 YFSETQ. The CDR3 sequence is 15 residues long. CDR3 protein: CASSLRAGYGNEQFF. In DNA form, the CDR3 reads TGCGCCAGCAGCTTGAGAGCGGGGTATGGGAATGAGCAGTTCTTC.

The CDR3, as DNA: TGTGCCAGCAGCTTAGACAGGATGGTCAATGAGCAGTTCTTC. Its translation is CASSLDRMVNEQFF. This chain uses TRBV11-2 with TRBJ2-1; D gene unclear. V lost 0 bases and J 6 bases, leaving 9 bases between the germline ends. The CDR3 is 14 residues long. Germline values: CDR1 SGHAT, CDR2 FQNNGV.

This sequence joins TRBV13 and TRBJ1-4; a possible D gene is TRBD1 (6 bases). The CDR3 is made up of 15 amino acids. Trimming shortened V by 6 bases and J by 12 bases, and 23 bases separated the two germline ends. Germline CDR1 PRHDT, CDR2 FYEKMQ (reference sequence). In DNA, the CDR3 is TGTGCCAGCAGTAAACTACCGGGACACGGTGTGGAACTGTTTTTT. Translated: CASSKLPGHGVELFF.

The CDR3 region is CASHVGSSYNSPLHF. The CDR3 region has the DNA TGTGCCAGCCACGTGGGGAGCTCCTATAATTCACCCCTCCACTTT. The rearrangement joins TRBV5-4 to TRBJ1-6, with D unclear. Trimming pared 7 bases from V and 0 bases from J, leaving 11 bases between. The CDR3 has 15 residues. The germline gives CDR1 SGHNT, CDR2 YYREEE (reference sequence).

The rearrangement uses TRBV5-1 and TRBJ1-2; D might be TRBD1 (6 bases). Trimming removed 4 bases from V and 6 bases from J, with 10 bases in between. Germline CDR1 and CDR2: SGHRS and YFSETQ. The CDR3 length is 12 residues. The CDR3 nucleotides read TGCGCCAGCAGCCAGGGGAATGATGGCTACACCTTC. Protein: CASSQGNDGYTF.

V gene TRBV7-7 combines with J gene TRBJ1-1; the D is unclear. V lost 4 bases, J lost 0 bases, and 6 bases lay in between. The CDR3 contains 13 residues. Germline V gene lookup returns CDR1 SSHAT and CDR2 FNYEAQ (reference sequence). CDR3 coding DNA: TGTGCCAGCAGCTCTCAAATGAACACTGAAGCTTTCTTT. Its protein is CASSSQMNTEAFF.